These 22 T cell receptor beta chains were all obtained from the same sample, sequenced in a study of blood T cell repertoires in COVID-19. Using immunoSEQ multiplex PCR, the repertoire was profiled, and TCRdb retains in-frame clones only, with some absent. The data contain a few hundred thousand clones, approximately 84% of them singletons. Sequenced: PBMCs or T cells enriched from blood (not recorded which). The receptor set was obtained from a woman aged 25 to 39 who had recovered from COVID-19.

The rearrangement joins TRBV15 to TRBJ2-5; D not resolved. From germline, CDR1 is LNHNV and CDR2 YYDKDF (reference sequence). The length of the CDR3 is 15 residues. V was cut by 1 base and J by 1 base, with 10 bases left in between. CDR3 DNA: TGTGCCACCAGCAGAGTCTTGGCGGTCCAAGAGACCCAGTACTTC. It yields the protein CATSRVLAVQETQYF.

The chain carries TRBV5-1 and TRBJ2-3; D not certain. Germline V CDR1 and CDR2: SGHRS, YFSETQ. V was clipped by 2 bases and J by 0 bases, with 10 bases between them. This CDR3 comprises 15 residues. CDR3 in DNA: TGCGCCAGCAGCTTCGACGGAGCTAGCACAGATACGCAGTATTTT. Its translation is CASSFDGASTDTQYF.

This sequence joins TRBV13 and TRBJ2-1; TRBD2 agrees at 10 bases. Germline CDR1 reads PRHDT; CDR2 reads FYEKMQ (reference sequence). This CDR3 contains 16 residues. V trimming: 0 bases; J trimming: 7 bases; junction bases outside the gene matches: 6. The CDR3 nucleotides are TGTGCCAGCAGCTTAGGATCTAGCGGGAGTAGGAATGAGCAGTTCTTC. Amino acids: CASSLGSSGSRNEQFF.

The rearrangement joins TRBV11-2 to TRBJ2-7; 10 bases fit TRBD1. The V and J ends lost 5 bases and 2 bases, in that order; junction bases with no gene match: 3. Germline CDR1 SGHAT, CDR2 FQNNGV. The CDR3 loop spans 14 amino acids. The CDR3 reads CASSVGQGPYEQYF. The CDR3 DNA follows: TGTGCCAGCAGCGTGGGACAGGGGCCCTACGAGCAGTACTTC.

The rearrangement links TRBV12-5 to TRBJ1-5, with 9 bases lining up with TRBD1. The trim removed 6 bases at V and 1 base at J, leaving 10 bases unmatched. The CDR3 is made up of 17 amino acids. Germline CDR1 is LGHNT and CDR2 is FRNRAP. CDR3 sequence reads: CASGTLSGQGSNQPQHF. DNA of the CDR3: TGTGCTAGTGGCACTCTTAGTGGACAGGGGAGCAATCAGCCCCAGCATTTT.

The J gene is TRBJ2-1, the V gene TRBV15; the match to TRBD2 covers 8 bases. V lost 8 bases to trimming and J lost 8 bases; unmatched junction nucleotides: 11. The CDR3 totals 14 residues. CDR1 LNHNV and CDR2 YYDKDF come from the germline V gene (reference sequence). In DNA form, the CDR3 reads TGTGCCACCTCAGTCCAGCGGGAGTTCTATGAGCAGTTCTTC. Protein sequence: CATSVQREFYEQFF.

J is TRBJ2-3 and V is TRBV9; no definite D call. The CDR3 runs 14 residues. V lost 0 bases to trimming and J lost 2 bases, with 7 bases between them. CDR1 is SGDLS, CDR2 YYNGEE, per germline. In nucleotides, the CDR3 is TGTGCCAGCAGCGTAGTACTAAACACAGATACGCAGTATTTT. Translating gives CASSVVLNTDTQYF.

The J gene is TRBJ1-6, the V gene TRBV27; D is unclear. The germline V and J ends were trimmed by 4 bases and 9 bases, with 7 bases remaining between them. Germline V gene sequence: CDR1 MNHEY, CDR2 SMNVEV (reference sequence). The CDR3 runs 12 residues. The CDR3 sequence: CASSSRGSPLHF. The CDR3 DNA follows: TGTGCCAGCAGTTCTAGAGGTTCACCCCTCCACTTT.

The chain uses TRBV24-1 and TRBJ2-3; a weak D match, TRBD1 (6 bases). The CDR3 is 17 residues long. CDR1 is KGHDR, CDR2 SFDVKD, per germline. Trimming left V 4 bases short and J 1 base short, with 17 bases between. CDR3 bases: TGTGCCACCAGTGAATCCACAGGGAAGATCGGCACAGATACGCAGTATTTT. This encodes CATSESTGKIGTDTQYF.

The CDR3 protein is CASSLDEGARETQYF. The CDR3 DNA follows: TGTGCCAGCAGCTTAGACGAGGGGGCACGAGAGACCCAGTACTTC. This sequence joins TRBV7-9 and TRBJ2-5; TRBD1 matches 7 bases. The CDR3 sequence is 15 residues long. V dropped 1 base and J dropped 4; count of bases not matched to a gene: 6. Germline CDR1 SEHNR, CDR2 FQNEAQ (reference sequence).

V is TRBV5-1 and J is TRBJ1-1; 10 nucleotides agree with TRBD1. J lost 6 bases, V lost 3 bases, and 5 bases had no gene match. The CDR3 spans 14 residues. Per the germline V gene, CDR1 is SGHRS and CDR2 is YFSETQ. CDR3 protein: CASSSGTGASEAFF. The CDR3 DNA follows: TGCGCCAGCAGCTCCGGGACAGGGGCGTCTGAAGCTTTCTTT.

A few counts support this clone. The rearrangement joins TRBV28 to TRBJ1-6; D is undetermined. The CDR3 runs 16 residues. Trimming removed 2 bases at V and 3 bases at J, with 11 bases between. Germline V lookup: CDR1 MDHEN, CDR2 SYDVKM. Here the CDR3 DNA reads TGTGCCAGCAGTTTAGTAACGGTAGACTATAATTCACCCCTCCACTTT. Translation: CASSLVTVDYNSPLHF.

CDR3: CASSLNEVYGYTF. For the CDR3, the DNA is TGTGCCAGCTCTCTCAACGAGGTCTATGGCTACACCTTC. The chain has TRBV12-3 or TRBV12-4 and TRBJ1-2; D call uncertain. Trimming cost V 8 bases and J 4 bases, with 14 bases left between them. The CDR3 loop spans 13 amino acids.

Here the CDR3 reads CASSQLTGWGTEAFF. For the CDR3, the DNA is TGTGCCAGCAGCCAACTGACAGGGTGGGGGACTGAAGCTTTCTTT. The J gene is TRBJ1-1, the V gene TRBV4-2, with 7 bases identical to TRBD1. Germline CDR1 is LGHNA and CDR2 is YNFKEQ. The trim removed 2 bases at V and 5 bases at J, leaving 8 bases unmatched. The CDR3 has 15 residues.

CDR3 sequence (DNA): TGTGCCAGTAGCCCTTCGACAGGGTTCTCCTACAATGAGCAGTTCTTC. Amino acid sequence: CASSPSTGFSYNEQFF. V usage is TRBV19 and J usage is TRBJ2-1; the match to TRBD1 covers 7 bases. The CDR3 runs 16 residues. The germline gives CDR1 LNHDA, CDR2 SQIVND (reference sequence). After removal of 6 bases from V and 0 bases from J, the junction contained 8 bases not matched to a gene.

This clone showed up just a few times. This sequence joins TRBV14 and TRBJ2-7; 9 nucleotides match TRBD2. The ends lost 4 bases at V and 9 bases at J; junction bases unmatched: 16. There are 16 residues in the CDR3. CDR1 and CDR2 (germline): SGHDN, FVKESK. The CDR3 is CASSLVPRGLASPQYF. In DNA, the CDR3 is TGTGCCAGCAGCCTAGTTCCCCGGGGACTAGCTAGCCCGCAGTACTTC.

This chain uses TRBV9 with TRBJ2-3; D might be TRBD2 (7 bases). The ends were cut back, 4 bases at V and 0 bases at J, with 12 bases in the middle. The germline V gene encodes CDR1 SGDLS and CDR2 YYNGEE. This CDR3 is 15 amino acids long. CDR3 region: CASSPGGRSTDTQYF. The DNA of the CDR3 is TGTGCCAGCAGCCCGGGGGGCCGCAGCACAGATACGCAGTATTTT.

V usage is TRBV28 and J usage is TRBJ2-2, with 7 bases identical to TRBD2. The CDR3 sequence is 16 residues long. The V gene's germline CDR1 is MDHEN and CDR2 SYDVKM. The V gene end was trimmed by 4 bases and the J gene end by 9 bases; junction bases not matched to a gene: 14. This chain's CDR3 is CASSSGAGVNSRELFF. CDR3 coding DNA: TGTGCCAGCAGTTCCGGGGCGGGAGTTAATTCCAGGGAGCTGTTTTTT. The entire variable domain, with the rest obtained from reference TRBV28 and TRBJ2-2, is as follows: DVKVTQSSRYLVKRTGEKVFLECVQDMDHENMFWYRQDPGLGLRLIYFSYDVKMKEKGDIPEGYSVSREKKERFSLILESASTNQTSMYLCASSSGAGVNSRELFFGEGSRLTVL.

The J gene is TRBJ2-3, the V gene TRBV29-1; weak D call: TRBD2 (5 bases). The CDR3 loop spans 14 amino acids. The germline V and J ends were trimmed by 6 bases and 5 bases, with 18 bases remaining between them. Germline V gives CDR1 SQVTM, CDR2 ANQGSEA. Here the CDR3 reads CSVAVGRSQDTQYF. The CDR3 coding sequence is TGCAGCGTGGCAGTAGGGAGAAGTCAAGATACGCAGTATTTT.

The CDR3 region has the DNA TGTGCCAGCAGCCGACGGGACAGCCAAGAGACCCAGTACTTC. Translated: CASSRRDSQETQYF. V and J are TRBV11-2 and TRBJ2-5, with 7 nucleotides matching TRBD1. J was trimmed by 1 base and V by 5 bases; bases with no gene match: 4. The CDR3 contains 14 residues. Per germline, CDR1 SGHAT and CDR2 FQNNGV.

This clone came up once. The rearrangement uses TRBV9 and TRBJ2-5, with 7 bases lining up with TRBD2. This CDR3 contains 13 residues. With 3 bases clipped from V and 5 bases from J, the junction kept 4 bases outside the gene matches. Looked up from germline, CDR1 is SGDLS and CDR2 is YYNGEE. The CDR3 DNA reads as TGTGCCAGCAGCGGGACCGGGGGGGAGACCCAGTACTTC. It codes for CASSGTGGETQYF.

CDR3 nucleotide sequence: TGTGCCAGCAGTGAAGCGCACGTCCTGTCCGGGACAATACAAGAGACCCAGTACTTC. Translated: CASSEAHVLSGTIQETQYF. The V and J genes are TRBV2 and TRBJ2-5, with D tentatively TRBD1 (6 bases). Germline loops: CDR1 SNHLY, CDR2 FYNNEI. This CDR3 contains 19 residues. Trimming removed 0 bases at V and 2 bases at J, with 22 bases between.